This T cell receptor (beta chain) appears in the sequencing data of a study of shared clonotypes between healthy human individuals. The wider study: Three CD4 naive, three CD4 memory, two CD8 naive and one CD8 memory plate were used per donor.

Tens of thousands of T cell genomes (approximately 210 ng DNA) went into each sorted-subset replicate. Authors' data handling: There were no quality scores in the junction-only immunoSEQ sequences, so filtering differed. TCRdb keeps only in-frame clones here, not all; method: immunoSEQ multiplex PCR. The DNA was the basis for D and trimming; V, J and clone size are from that table. This repertoire shows some 2,000,000 clones, approximately 94% found once; its top ten account for around 0.13%. This CDR3 has 17 amino acids. The V gene's germline CDR1 is SGHNT and CDR2 YYREEE (reference sequence). With V trimmed by 4 bases and J by 0 bases, 9 bases remained unmatched. Whole-study findings and limits: Naive subsets tended to show greater estimated richness than memory subsets.

For this clone: Its matching antigen is unknown.

V is TRBV5-4 and J is TRBJ1-3; TRBD1 aligns across 8 bases. The sequencing sample was made of naive CD4+ T cells sorted from blood. Specified subset: CD45RA+ positively selected. The TCR comes from a man younger than 35 in good health. The CDR3 sequence: CASSVQGAWDSGNTIYF. Written as DNA, the CDR3 is TGTGCCAGCAGCGTCCAGGGGGCTTGGGACTCTGGAAACACCATATATTTT.